This T cell receptor (beta chain) stems from a study of cytomegalovirus exposure and HLA in healthy donors. The study's findings and limits: V- and J-gene trimming of TCR beta was linked (in a later analysis) to a missense DCLRE1C variant. Later findings reportedly placed an Asian-associated ancestry cluster below the 666-donor mean for N-insertions.

Germline-derived CDR1 and CDR2 are SGHDT and YYEEEE. V was pared by 6 bases and J by 4 bases, with 19 bases between. The CDR3 runs to 15 residues. In regard to this clone: The antigen remains undetermined.

The PCR ran on 60 Vbeta and 13 Jbeta primers. Profiled with immunoSEQ multiplex PCR; TCRdb holds only in-frame clones, not every one. This sample has fewer than 200,000 clones, with around 82% found just once. The source is a man between 40 and 49 years old in good health and CMV-seropositive. V and J are TRBV5-6 and TRBJ1-1; D might be TRBD1 (6 bases). The sequencing input was PBMCs. The CDR3 nucleotides are TGTGCCAGCACCCTTGGGGGGGGGCGCGGCACTGAAGCTTTCTTT. It is translated as CASTLGGGRGTEAFF.